This TCR beta chain emerged from a study of breast tumors, draining lymph nodes, adjacent tissues. Axillary draining lymph nodes of breast cancer patients supplied the node samples. In regard to this clonotype: Antigen specificity is unknown.

General study results and limits: Tumor TCR diversity was below lymph nodes but above nontumor tissue. Tumor and nontumor repertoires were significantly more similar in luminal-like than in basal-like breast cancer.

V was pared by 3 bases and J by 1 base, with 13 bases of the junction left unmatched. Germline V gene data show CDR1 as SNHLY and CDR2 as FYNNEI. The CDR3 is made up of 18 amino acids. TCRdb redid the calling of the multiplex PCR reads with MiXCR, one entry per CDR3 protein. Among approximately 100,000 distinct CDR3 sequences, about 20% were seen once, and the ten largest hold roughly 1.2%. This TCR was sampled from a female donor with breast cancer. Some clones in this sample may be carry-over from other donors' samples. The specimen was axillary lymph node tissue. The V and J genes are TRBV2 and TRBJ2-5, with TRBD2 identical over 8 bases. DNA for the CDR3: TGTGCCAGCAGTGATGGGGGATCCGGCCTAGCGGGCCAAGAGACCCAGTACTTC. Its translation is CASSDGGSGLAGQETQYF.